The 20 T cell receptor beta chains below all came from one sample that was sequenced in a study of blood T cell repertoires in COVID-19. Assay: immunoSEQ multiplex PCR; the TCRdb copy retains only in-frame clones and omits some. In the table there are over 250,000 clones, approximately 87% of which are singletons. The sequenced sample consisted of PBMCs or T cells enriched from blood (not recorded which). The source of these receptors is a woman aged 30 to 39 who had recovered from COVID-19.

The CDR3 DNA sequence: TGTGCCAGCAGCCGAAGACAGGGGAGGGGGTATGGCTACACCTTC. Translated: CASSRRQGRGYGYTF. V gene TRBV13 combines with J gene TRBJ1-2, with 8 bases identical to TRBD1. CDR1 and CDR2 (germline): PRHDT, FYEKMQ (reference sequence). This CDR3 spans 15 amino acids. V shed 5 bases, J shed 5 bases, and the junction held 10 bases outside the gene matches.

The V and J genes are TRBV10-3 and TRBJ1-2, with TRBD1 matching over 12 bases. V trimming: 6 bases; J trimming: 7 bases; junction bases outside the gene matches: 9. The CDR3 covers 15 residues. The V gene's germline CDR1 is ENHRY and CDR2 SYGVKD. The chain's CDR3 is CAIRPRDRGRLGYTF. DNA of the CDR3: TGTGCCATCAGACCACGGGACAGGGGGCGACTTGGCTACACCTTC.

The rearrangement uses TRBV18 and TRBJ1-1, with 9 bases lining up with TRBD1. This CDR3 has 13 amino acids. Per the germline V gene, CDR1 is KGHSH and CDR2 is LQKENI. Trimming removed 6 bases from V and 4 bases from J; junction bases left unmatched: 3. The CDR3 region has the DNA TGTGCCAGCTCGCAGACAGGGGGCACTGAAGCTTTCTTT. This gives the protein CASSQTGGTEAFF.

CDR3 sequence (DNA): TGTGCCAGCACTACGGAGGCGGGGGGGCCCGATACGCAGTATTTT. This translates into CASTTEAGGPDTQYF. The rearrangement uses TRBV9 and TRBJ2-3; 9 positions agree with TRBD2. Trimming removed 6 bases from V and 6 bases from J; junction bases left unmatched: 11. This CDR3 is built from 15 residues. Germline V CDR1 and CDR2: SGDLS, YYNGEE.

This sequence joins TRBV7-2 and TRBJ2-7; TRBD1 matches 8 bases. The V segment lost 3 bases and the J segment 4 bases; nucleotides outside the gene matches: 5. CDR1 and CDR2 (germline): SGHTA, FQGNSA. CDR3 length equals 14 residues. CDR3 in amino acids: CASSFSQGAYEQYF. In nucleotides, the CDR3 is TGTGCCAGCAGCTTCTCGCAGGGGGCTTACGAGCAGTACTTC.

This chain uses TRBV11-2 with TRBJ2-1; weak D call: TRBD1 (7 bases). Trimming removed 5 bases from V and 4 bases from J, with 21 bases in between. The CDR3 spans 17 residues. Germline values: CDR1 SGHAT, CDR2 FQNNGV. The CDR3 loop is CASSPGGTAPTYNEQFF. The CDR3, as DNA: TGTGCCAGCAGCCCCGGCGGGACAGCTCCCACGTACAATGAGCAGTTCTTC.

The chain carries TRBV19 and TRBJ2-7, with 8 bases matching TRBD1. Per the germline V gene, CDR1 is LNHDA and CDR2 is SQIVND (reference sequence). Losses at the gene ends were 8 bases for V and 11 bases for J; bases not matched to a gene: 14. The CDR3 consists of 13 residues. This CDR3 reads CASRNAPRGRKYF. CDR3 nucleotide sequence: TGTGCCAGTCGAAACGCTCCCAGGGGGCGCAAGTACTTC.

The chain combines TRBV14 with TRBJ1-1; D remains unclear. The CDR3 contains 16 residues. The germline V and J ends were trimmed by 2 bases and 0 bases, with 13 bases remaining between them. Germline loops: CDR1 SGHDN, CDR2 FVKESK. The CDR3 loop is CASSQSYARVNTEAFF. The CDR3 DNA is TGTGCCAGCAGCCAAAGTTATGCCCGCGTGAACACTGAAGCTTTCTTT. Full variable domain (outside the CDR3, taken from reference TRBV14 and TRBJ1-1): EAGVTQFPSHSVIEKGQTVTLRCDPISGHDNLYWYRRVMGKEIKFLLHFVKESKQDESGMPNNRFLAERTGGTYSTLKVQPAELEDSGVYFCASSQSYARVNTEAFFGQGTRLTVV.

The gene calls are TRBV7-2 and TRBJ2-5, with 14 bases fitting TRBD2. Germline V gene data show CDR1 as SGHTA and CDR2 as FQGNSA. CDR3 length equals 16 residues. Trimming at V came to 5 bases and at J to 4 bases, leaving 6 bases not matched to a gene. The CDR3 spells CASSLKTSGGAETQYF. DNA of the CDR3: TGTGCCAGCAGCCTGAAGACTAGCGGGGGGGCAGAGACCCAGTACTTC.

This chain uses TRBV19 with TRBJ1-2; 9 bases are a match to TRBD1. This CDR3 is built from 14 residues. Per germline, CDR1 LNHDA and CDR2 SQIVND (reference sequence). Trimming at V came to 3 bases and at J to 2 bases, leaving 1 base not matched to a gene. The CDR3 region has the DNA TGTGCCAGTAGTATGACAGGGGGAAACTATGGCTACACCTTC. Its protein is CASSMTGGNYGYTF. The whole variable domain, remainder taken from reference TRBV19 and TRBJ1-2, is DGGITQSPKYLFRKEGQNVTLSCEQNLNHDAMYWYRQDPGQGLRLIYYSQIVNDFQKGDIAEGYSVSREKKESFPLTVTSAQKNPTAFYLCASSMTGGNYGYTFGSGTRLTVV.

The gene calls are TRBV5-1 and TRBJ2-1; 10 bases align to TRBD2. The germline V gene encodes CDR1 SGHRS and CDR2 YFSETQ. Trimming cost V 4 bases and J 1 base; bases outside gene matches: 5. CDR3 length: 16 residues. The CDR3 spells CASSQVAGGSYNEQFF. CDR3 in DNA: TGCGCCAGCAGCCAGGTAGCGGGGGGATCCTACAATGAGCAGTTCTTC.

In nucleotides, the CDR3 is TGTGCCAGCAGCTTGGGAGGTAAAAGTGAAAAACTGTTTTTT. Residues: CASSLGGKSEKLFF. J is TRBJ1-4 and V is TRBV5-4; D ambiguous. There are 14 residues in the CDR3. Trimming took off 0 bases at V and 7 bases at J, with 10 bases between the two ends. Germline CDR1 is SGHNT and CDR2 is YYREEE (reference sequence).

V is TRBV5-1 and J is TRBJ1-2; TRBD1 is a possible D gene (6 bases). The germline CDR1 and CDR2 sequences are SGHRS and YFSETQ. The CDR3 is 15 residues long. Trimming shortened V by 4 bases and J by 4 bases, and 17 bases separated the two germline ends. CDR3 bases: TGCGCCAGCAGCGCTAACAGGGAAGGGCCCTATGGCTACACCTTC. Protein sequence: CASSANREGPYGYTF.

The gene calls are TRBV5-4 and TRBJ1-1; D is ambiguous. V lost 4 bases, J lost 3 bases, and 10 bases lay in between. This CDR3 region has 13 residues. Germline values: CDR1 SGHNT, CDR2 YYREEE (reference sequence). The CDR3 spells CASSQFRDTEAFF. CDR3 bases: TGTGCCAGCAGCCAATTTCGGGACACTGAAGCTTTCTTT.

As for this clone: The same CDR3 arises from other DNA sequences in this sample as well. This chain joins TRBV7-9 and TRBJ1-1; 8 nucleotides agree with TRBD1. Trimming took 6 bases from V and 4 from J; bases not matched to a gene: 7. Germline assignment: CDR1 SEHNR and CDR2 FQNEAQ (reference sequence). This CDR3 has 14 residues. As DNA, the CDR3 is TGTGCCAGCAGTTCCCAGGGGGCCGGCACTGAAGCTTTCTTT. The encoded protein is CASSSQGAGTEAFF.

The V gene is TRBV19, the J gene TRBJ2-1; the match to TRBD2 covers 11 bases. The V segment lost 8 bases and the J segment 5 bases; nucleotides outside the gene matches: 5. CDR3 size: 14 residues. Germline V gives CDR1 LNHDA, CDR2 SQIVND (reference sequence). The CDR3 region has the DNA TGTGCCAGTGCGGGACTAGCGGAAAACAATGAGCAGTTCTTC. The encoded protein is CASAGLAENNEQFF. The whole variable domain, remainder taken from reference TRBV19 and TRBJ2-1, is DGGITQSPKYLFRKEGQNVTLSCEQNLNHDAMYWYRQDPGQGLRLIYYSQIVNDFQKGDIAEGYSVSREKKESFPLTVTSAQKNPTAFYLCASAGLAENNEQFFGPGTRLTVL.

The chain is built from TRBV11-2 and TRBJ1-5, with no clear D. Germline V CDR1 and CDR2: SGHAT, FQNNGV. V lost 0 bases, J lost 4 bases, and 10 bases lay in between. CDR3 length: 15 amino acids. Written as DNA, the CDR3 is TGTGCCAGCAGCTTAGACACCGGAGGGAATCAGCCCCAGCATTTT. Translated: CASSLDTGGNQPQHF.

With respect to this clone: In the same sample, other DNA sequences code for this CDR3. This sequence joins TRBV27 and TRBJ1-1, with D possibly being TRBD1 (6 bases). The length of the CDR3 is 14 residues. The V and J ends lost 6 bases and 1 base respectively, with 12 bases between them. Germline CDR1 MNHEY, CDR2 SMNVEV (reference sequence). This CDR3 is CASSLGGPNTEAFF. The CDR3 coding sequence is TGTGCCAGCAGCCTGGGGGGGCCGAACACTGAAGCTTTCTTT.

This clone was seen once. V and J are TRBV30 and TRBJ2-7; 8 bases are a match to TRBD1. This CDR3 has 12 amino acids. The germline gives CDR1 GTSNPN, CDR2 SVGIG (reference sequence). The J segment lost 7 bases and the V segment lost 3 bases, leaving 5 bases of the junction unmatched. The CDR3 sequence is CAWSRGQREQYF. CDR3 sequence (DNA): TGTGCCTGGAGCAGGGGGCAAAGGGAGCAGTACTTC.

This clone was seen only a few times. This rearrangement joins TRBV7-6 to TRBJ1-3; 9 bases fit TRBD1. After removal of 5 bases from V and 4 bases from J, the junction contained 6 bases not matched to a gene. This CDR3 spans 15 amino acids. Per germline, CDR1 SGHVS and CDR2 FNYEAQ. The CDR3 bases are TGTGCCAGCAGCGCGACAGGGGGTAGGGGAAACACCATATATTTT. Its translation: CASSATGGRGNTIYF.